The sequence of this T cell receptor beta chain was determined in a study of blood T cell repertoires in COVID-19. Study as a whole: Donors in the United States, Italy and Spain gave samples during acute or convalescent COVID-19. From T cells, B-cell-depleted T cells, or PBMCs came the material, which was cDNA or gDNA.

The CDR3 spans 13 residues. V was cut by 5 bases and J by 3 bases, with 9 bases left in between. As processed by the authors: Amplification with reference gene primers provided the estimates of nucleated cell counts. Using immunoSEQ multiplex PCR, the repertoire was profiled, and TCRdb retains in-frame clones only, with some absent. For V, J and clone size, that table is used; D and trimming come from the DNA. The table shows tens of thousands of clones, with 87% occurring only once. The rearrangement links TRBV12-3 or TRBV12-4 to TRBJ2-3; a possible D gene is TRBD1 (5 bases). Specimen: peripheral blood. This receptor was obtained from a man aged 50-60 years with active COVID-19. The CDR3 DNA follows: TGTGCCAGCAGTGGACAAAGGACAGATACGCAGTATTTT. It is translated as CASSGQRTDTQYF.